One sample yielded the 24 T cell receptor beta chains listed below, sequenced in a study of T cell responses to AZD1222 COVID-19 vaccine. Generated by immunoSEQ multiplex PCR, the TCRdb table keeps only in-frame clones and is missing some. The table records around 67,000 clones, 84% of them present only once. Here the sequenced sample was peripheral blood, taken on day 0 of AZD1222 vaccination. The origin of the receptors is an adult in good health.

V and J are TRBV9 and TRBJ2-2; 7 nucleotides match TRBD2. This CDR3 spans 16 amino acids. V trimming: 0 bases; J trimming: 1 base; junction bases outside the gene matches: 3. Germline CDR1 SGDLS, CDR2 YYNGEE. The CDR3 sequence: CASSVGTSVNTGELFF. The CDR3 DNA reads as TGTGCCAGCAGCGTAGGAACTAGCGTGAACACCGGGGAGCTGTTTTTT.

This sequence joins TRBV20-1 and TRBJ1-1; no clear D gene. Per the germline V gene, CDR1 is DFQATT and CDR2 is SNEGSKA (reference sequence). Trimming removed 3 bases from V and 11 bases from J, with 13 bases in between. This CDR3 has 11 residues. CDR3 region: CSAREIRGAFF. The CDR3 nucleotides are TGCAGTGCTAGGGAAATCCGAGGGGCTTTCTTT.

The V gene is TRBV30, the J gene TRBJ2-5; D not resolved. This CDR3 contains 11 residues. Germline-derived CDR1 and CDR2 are GTSNPN and SVGIG (reference sequence). V was pared by 2 bases and J by 3 bases, with 4 bases between. CDR3 protein: CAWSPKETQYF. In DNA, the CDR3 is TGTGCCTGGAGTCCAAAAGAGACCCAGTACTTC.

This sequence joins TRBV19 and TRBJ2-1; 11 nucleotides line up with TRBD2. The J segment lost 6 bases and the V segment lost 8 bases, leaving 9 bases of the junction unmatched. The germline V gene encodes CDR1 LNHDA and CDR2 SQIVND (reference sequence). This CDR3 is 15 amino acids long. CDR3 sequence (DNA): TGTGCCAGTTCCTTAGCGGGGGGGCCGGGCAATGAGCAGTTCTTC. Its translation is CASSLAGGPGNEQFF.

This chain connects TRBV7-2 to TRBJ2-7; D is unresolved. V lost 1 base and J 0 bases, leaving 16 bases between the germline ends. The CDR3 has 17 residues. Germline V gives CDR1 SGHTA, CDR2 FQGNSA. The CDR3 DNA is TGTGCCAGCAGCTTAGGGCGGCAGCGAAGGAGCTCCTACGAGCAGTACTTC. Amino acids: CASSLGRQRRSSYEQYF.

There are a few counts of this clone. The chain employs TRBV7-8 and TRBJ2-3; 9 nucleotides line up with TRBD2. J gave up 0 bases and V 6 bases, and 16 bases lay outside the gene matches. Germline CDR1 SGHVS, CDR2 FQNEAQ. The CDR3 contains 19 residues. This CDR3 is CASRPRASGTFLSTDTQYF. The CDR3 DNA is TGTGCCAGCAGACCAAGGGCTAGCGGGACTTTCCTTAGCACAGATACGCAGTATTTT.

This clone appeared a few times. The V gene is TRBV7-9, the J gene TRBJ2-7; D might be TRBD1 (6 bases). The CDR3 runs to 18 residues. Trimming pared 3 bases from V and 3 bases from J, leaving 24 bases between. Germline loops: CDR1 SEHNR, CDR2 FQNEAQ (reference sequence). For the CDR3, the DNA is TGTGCCAGCAGCTTCGCGTTTGAGTTTGGGACACCGAACTACGAGCAGTACTTC. It specifies CASSFAFEFGTPNYEQYF.

This clone was seen only once. CDR3 DNA sequence: TGTGCCAGCAGCTTCGACAGGGGCCTTACTCCGTACACCTTC. Its translation is CASSFDRGLTPYTF. The chain carries TRBV5-4 and TRBJ1-2; 8 positions agree with TRBD1. V shed 2 bases and J 11 bases; nucleotides not matched to a gene: 11. CDR1 and CDR2 from the germline V gene are SGHNT and YYREEE (reference sequence). This CDR3 is 14 amino acids long.

This clone was seen just once. The CDR3 coding sequence is TGTGCCAGTAGTCTTTCGGGCAGTTCTCAGCCCCAGCATTTT. Protein: CASSLSGSSQPQHF. The V call is TRBV19, the J call TRBJ1-5; no clear D. Trimming took off 5 bases at V and 6 bases at J, with 14 bases between the two ends. The CDR3 totals 14 residues. Germline V gene data show CDR1 as LNHDA and CDR2 as SQIVND (reference sequence). Complete variable domain (other parts from reference TRBV19 and TRBJ1-5): DGGITQSPKYLFRKEGQNVTLSCEQNLNHDAMYWYRQDPGQGLRLIYYSQIVNDFQKGDIAEGYSVSREKKESFPLTVTSAQKNPTAFYLCASSLSGSSQPQHFGDGTRLSIL.

This chain uses TRBV19 with TRBJ1-6; D remains ambiguous. The CDR3 contains 13 residues. The germline V gene encodes CDR1 LNHDA and CDR2 SQIVND (reference sequence). Between the trimmed V and J ends, which lost 5 bases and 6 bases, there was a span of 8 bases. The CDR3 here is CASSFSLNSPLHF. The CDR3 nucleotides are TGTGCCAGTAGTTTCAGTCTTAATTCACCCCTCCACTTT.

For this clone: Germline is not matched at one junction end, which may reflect a read error. The chain couples TRBV7-2 to TRBJ2-7, with D possibly called TRBD1 or TRBD2 (6 bases each). This CDR3 has 15 residues. Looked up from germline, CDR1 is SGHTA and CDR2 is FQGNSA. For the CDR3, the DNA is TGTGCCAGCAGGTTAGGGGGAGGCTTCTCCTACGAGCAGTACTTC. Encoded protein: CASRLGGGFSYEQYF.

This clone was seen just once. The rearrangement joins TRBV18 to TRBJ1-6; a possible D gene is TRBD1 (5 bases). CDR3 size: 15 residues. In germline, CDR1 is KGHSH, CDR2 LQKENI. The V and J ends lost 4 bases and 5 bases respectively, with 12 bases between them. The CDR3 is CASSQTDSNNSPLHF. The DNA of the CDR3 is TGTGCCAGCTCACAAACAGACAGCAATAATTCACCCCTCCACTTT. Full variable domain (remainder filled in from reference TRBV18 and TRBJ1-6): NAGVMQNPRHLVRRRGQEARLRCSPMKGHSHVYWYRQLPEEGLKFMVYLQKENIIDESGMPKERFSAEFPKEGPSILRIQQVVRGDSAAYFCASSQTDSNNSPLHFGNGTRLTVT.

The V call is TRBV12-3 or TRBV12-4, the J call TRBJ2-5, with TRBD2 as a possible D gene (5 bases). Trimming pared 6 bases from V and 8 bases from J, leaving 13 bases between. The length of the CDR3 is 12 residues. The CDR3 loop is CASSQPRGTQYF. CDR3 DNA sequence: TGTGCCAGCAGCCAACCCCGGGGTACCCAGTACTTC.

The V and J genes are TRBV13 and TRBJ2-1, with D perhaps matching TRBD2 (6 bases). Germline V gene sequence: CDR1 PRHDT, CDR2 FYEKMQ (reference sequence). The germline V and J ends were trimmed by 2 bases and 8 bases, with 19 bases remaining between them. The CDR3 covers 16 residues. This chain's CDR3 is CASSLRDFSHSDEQFF. The CDR3 region has the DNA TGTGCCAGCAGCTTAAGGGACTTTAGTCATTCCGATGAGCAGTTCTTC.

The chain carries TRBV18 and TRBJ1-3, with D uncertain. From germline, CDR1 is KGHSH and CDR2 LQKENI. This CDR3 has 17 amino acids. V lost 2 bases and J 0 bases, leaving 14 bases between the germline ends. CDR3 sequence: CASSPYGGFISGNTIYF. DNA of the CDR3: TGTGCCAGCTCACCATATGGCGGTTTTATCTCTGGAAACACCATATATTTT.

A single count supports this clone. V gene TRBV30 combines with J gene TRBJ1-2; 7 bases line up with TRBD1. Per germline, CDR1 GTSNPN and CDR2 SVGIG (reference sequence). The CDR3 contains 16 residues. V dropped 0 bases and J dropped 4; count of bases not matched to a gene: 11. The CDR3 sequence: CAWSVWGLGTAYGYTF. In nucleotides, the CDR3 is TGTGCCTGGAGTGTTTGGGGTCTTGGGACAGCCTATGGCTACACCTTC.

In its sample, this clone was seen a few times. The J gene is TRBJ1-2, the V gene TRBV19; 7 positions match TRBD1. The CDR3 extends over 13 amino acids. Germline V gene lookup returns CDR1 LNHDA and CDR2 SQIVND (reference sequence). The V and J ends lost 3 bases and 6 bases, in that order; junction bases with no gene match: 4. CDR3 sequence: CASSIRQGDGYTF. DNA for the CDR3: TGTGCCAGTAGTATCCGACAGGGAGATGGCTACACCTTC.

In its sample, this clone was seen once. The chain carries TRBV12-3 or TRBV12-4 and TRBJ1-6; D perhaps matches TRBD1 (6 bases). V dropped 9 bases and J dropped 3 bases, with 9 bases sitting between them. CDR3 length equals 13 residues. Here the CDR3 reads CASNRDYNSPLHF. The CDR3 region has the DNA TGTGCCAGTAACAGGGACTATAATTCACCCCTCCACTTT.

The rearrangement joins TRBV7-9 to TRBJ1-2; a possible D gene is TRBD1 (6 bases). Germline lookup yields CDR1 SEHNR and CDR2 FQNEAQ (reference sequence). The CDR3 runs to 14 residues. V dropped 5 bases and J dropped 8 bases, with 18 bases sitting between them. CDR3 amino acids: CASSPPVQGTGYTF. The CDR3 DNA reads TGTGCCAGCAGCCCCCCGGTACAGGGAACCGGCTACACCTTC.

The V and J genes are TRBV19 and TRBJ1-2; TRBD1 matches at 7 bases. The CDR3 loop spans 13 amino acids. Germline lookup yields CDR1 LNHDA and CDR2 SQIVND (reference sequence). V lost 7 bases and J lost 7; bases outside the gene matches: 9. The CDR3 DNA reads as TGTGCCAGTACCAGGGGGGGGTACGGTGGCTACACCTTC. Its protein is CASTRGGYGGYTF.

This chain links TRBV5-1 with TRBJ1-1; 8 positions agree with TRBD1. This CDR3 has 15 amino acids. With V trimmed by 2 bases and J by 4 bases, 7 bases remained unmatched. Germline CDR1 is SGHRS and CDR2 is YFSETQ. Written as DNA, the CDR3 is TGCGCCAGCAGCTTACGACAGGGGTTGGTCACTGAAGCTTTCTTT. Amino acids: CASSLRQGLVTEAFF.

The genes are TRBV6-2 or TRBV6-3 and TRBJ2-6, with D possibly TRBD1 on 5 matching bases. Germline-derived CDR1 and CDR2 are MNHEY and SVGEGT. The CDR3 loop spans 19 amino acids. V was clipped by 2 bases and J by 0 bases, with 17 bases between them. The CDR3 coding sequence is TGTGCCAGCAGTTACGAAGGAATTAGGGGATTCTCTGGGGCCAACGTCCTGACTTTC. This sequence encodes CASSYEGIRGFSGANVLTF.

The chain is built from TRBV7-2 and TRBJ1-2; D ambiguous. V was cut by 4 bases and J by 5 bases, with 5 bases left in between. CDR3 length equals 11 residues. Looked up from germline, CDR1 is SGHTA and CDR2 is FQGNSA. CDR3 sequence: CASSSTYGYTF. As DNA, the CDR3 is TGTGCCAGCAGCTCTACTTATGGCTACACCTTC. Using reference TRBV7-2 and TRBJ1-2 for the parts outside the CDR3, the full variable domain is GAGVSQSPSNKVTEKGKDVELRCDPISGHTALYWYRQSLGQGLEFLIYFQGNSAPDKSGLPSDRFSAERTGGSVSTLTIQRTQQEDSAVYLCASSSTYGYTFGSGTRLTVV.

This clone was picked up one time. This chain connects TRBV7-2 to TRBJ1-5; 9 bases line up with TRBD1. Germline V CDR1 and CDR2: SGHTA, FQGNSA. This CDR3 region has 15 residues. V dropped 7 bases and J dropped 7; count of bases not matched to a gene: 11. CDR3 sequence (DNA): TGTGCCAGCAACCGGGGACAGGGAGGTTCACAGCCCCAGCATTTT. This gives the protein CASNRGQGGSQPQHF. The variable domain in full, with the rest retrieved from reference TRBV7-2 and TRBJ1-5, is GAGVSQSPSNKVTEKGKDVELRCDPISGHTALYWYRQSLGQGLEFLIYFQGNSAPDKSGLPSDRFSAERTGGSVSTLTIQRTQQEDSAVYLCASNRGQGGSQPQHFGDGTRLSIL.